This T cell receptor beta chain was documented in a study of shared clonotypes between healthy human individuals (dated by TCRdb to the early 2020s). As for the study more broadly: A couple of women and a few men aged 18 to 49 years were included in the cohort. For each donor, three plates each were used for CD4 naive and CD4 memory, two plates were used for CD8 naive, and one plate was used for CD8 memory. Blood TCR repertoires of a handful of healthy adults were deeply sequenced to estimate repertoire size and the extent of clonotype sharing between individuals. Libraries were prepared and TCR repertoires were sequenced by different laboratories using diverse techniques, in order to increase sequencing depth and limit assay-specific biases. Per donor, leukapheresis produced somewhere between about 0.94 and 9 billion PBMCs. Study-level results and caveats: Sampling was restricted to blood, and TCR repertoires in tissues likely differ from the TCR repertoires found in blood. Compared with non-shared clonotypes, clonotypes shared by all four sorted-subset donors had higher generation probabilities. Incomplete sequencing was indicated by rarefaction of sorted-subset datasets, despite the large sequencing depth. Because the study included a small number of donors, the genetic and exposure-history diversity represented was limited. Pairwise subsampling led to the expectation that sequencing depth would affect the degree of clonotype sharing among donors. Naive subsets generally had larger estimated clonotype richness than memory subsets did. Sharing across a few donors was observed for roughly 5% of naive CD4, about 4% of naive CD8, roughly 2.3% of memory CD4, and approximately 0.41% of memory CD8 clonotypes.

In regard to this clone: Its target antigen remains unknown. Base qualities are not provided; no much larger clone lies one nucleotide away.

Using the deep immunoSEQ assay, TCR CDR3 regions were amplified from genomic DNA by multiplex PCR. Extracted genomic DNA from each cell subset was spread evenly across all wells of several immunoSEQ 96-well plates, with each plate serving as a replicate. Each replicate PCR for sorted subsets received about 220 ng genomic DNA, equal to some 32,000 T cell genomes. Purified libraries were measured with a Qubit 3.0 fluorometer, size-checked on a Bioanalyzer 2100, and measured again with the KAPA Library Quantification kit. Every immunoSEQ 96-well plate was sequenced on a separate single-read 150-cycle Illumina NextSeq 550 flow cell. As for the original processing: The immunoSEQ output contained only junctional sequences without quality scores, so filtering could not match that applied to full-length reads. Sequences were annotated with PyIR, a Python wrapper for IgBLAST v1.9, using IMGT germline references to assign V/J genes and CDR3. Reads were removed for weak V/J assignments (E-value above 1e-6), missing CDR3, stop codons, out-of-frame junctions, or ambiguous translated residues. A V3J clonotype was defined by an identical inferred V gene, J gene, and CDR3 amino acid sequence. Percentage overlap between repertoires was computed as shared unique clonotypes divided by the size of the smaller repertoire. RTK rarefaction, the Chao1 estimator, and Recon v2.1 estimates of unobserved clonotypes were used to assess repertoire richness. OLGA was used to compute generation probabilities for all TCRbeta clonotypes that the gDNA method yielded from a few donors. Entries here come from immuneACCESS through TCRdb and include only in-frame sequences with V and J called. Some clones fail to appear in such tables; in the studies checked, an unresolved V gene covers under half of the shortfall, and the cause of the remainder is unknown. V, J and clone size are those of that table, while D and trimming were read from the DNA. The sample records about 1.1 million clones, approximately 78% of which are singletons. The ten largest make up under 0.8% of the sample.

The donors were healthy, HIV-negative adults with no recently reported acute infections or vaccinations. Every donor was a Caucasian adult living in Nashville, Tennessee, USA. Magnetic negative selection was used to enrich CD4+ T cells, after which naive cells were positively selected on CD45RA and the negative fraction became the memory subset. Blood was obtained by leukapheresis, after which PBMCs were separated by Ficoll-Histopaque density gradient centrifugation and cryopreserved in liquid nitrogen vapor phase. Purity and quantity of every magnetically sorted T cell population were checked by analytical flow cytometry. Genomic DNA was isolated from every sorted fraction and measured by UV absorbance on a Nanodrop 2000c. Per the germline V gene, SGHNT is the CDR1 and YENEEA is the CDR2. V trim: 4 bases; J trim: 4 bases; unmatched bases: 5. Including cysteine and phenylalanine, the CDR3 has 16 amino acids. Left in the record is the CDR3 DNA by itself, 48 bases read in frame from the first base.

The receptor chain draws on TRBV11-3 and TRBJ2-3, and TRBD2 aligns with 13 junction nucleotides. The sequenced sample consisted of memory CD4+ T cells from PBMCs. The intended sense of this specimen's cell subset or site label: CD45RA-negative fraction. The TCR comes from a man aged 18 to 30 in good health. Some clones in this sample may be carry-over from other donors' samples. The CDR3 has the sequence CASSSGTSGMADTQYF. The nucleotide sequence is given as TGTGCCAGCAGCTCCGGGACTAGCGGGATGGCAGATACGCAGTATTTT.